One sample yielded the 3 T cell receptor beta chains listed below, sequenced in a study of shared clonotypes between healthy human individuals. The repertoire was sequenced with immunoSEQ multiplex PCR; TCRdb's copy has only in-frame clones and lacks some. The repertoire holds around 560,000 clones, with around 95% as singletons. Cells designated naive CD8 were CD45RO-negative and were positively selected for CCR7, with terminally differentiated effector memory CD45RA+ cells excluded. The sample consisted of naive CD8+ T cells sorted from blood. The origin of the receptors is a woman aged 25 to 39 in good health.

This rearrangement joins TRBV2 to TRBJ2-7, with TRBD2 as a possible D gene (6 bases). Trimming took 5 bases from V and 4 from J, leaving 18 bases between them. The germline CDR1 and CDR2 sequences are SNHLY and FYNNEI. The CDR3 covers 15 residues. The CDR3 sequence: CASSPLAENNYEQYF. In nucleotides, the CDR3 is TGTGCCAGCAGTCCTTTAGCGGAGAACAATTACGAGCAGTACTTC.

The V call is TRBV7-9, the J call TRBJ1-1; D perhaps matches TRBD1 (6 bases). The CDR3 is 14 residues long. Germline CDR1 reads SEHNR; CDR2 reads FQNEAQ (reference sequence). V was pared by 5 bases and J by 1 base, with 11 bases between. The CDR3 sequence: CASSMGQPNTEAFF. The DNA for the CDR3 is TGTGCCAGCAGCATGGGACAACCGAACACTGAAGCTTTCTTT.

This clone was found once. The genes are TRBV7-8 and TRBJ2-1; weak D call: TRBD2 (6 bases). The CDR3 covers 16 residues. The V end lost 4 bases, the J end lost 8 bases, and 21 bases lay between the germline ends. Germline values: CDR1 SGHVS, CDR2 FQNEAQ. This chain's CDR3 is CASSYGGGGRRDEQFF. In DNA, the CDR3 is TGTGCCAGCAGCTACGGGGGAGGTGGGCGCAGGGATGAGCAGTTCTTC.